These T cell receptor delta chains were read from a single sample in a study of gamma-delta T cells after stem cell transplantation. TCRdb called clones anew from the RT-PCR reads with CATT. Of fewer than 2,500 delta-chain clones listed, approximately 45% are singletons. Sequenced sample: gamma-delta T cells. These receptors all come from a human donor. It is not recorded whose cells these are; they may come from a transplant donor. CDR3s include the opening cysteine and the closing phenylalanine or tryptophan. The order of the fields is J gene, D gene, V gene, clone size, CDR3 protein, CDR3 DNA. A D gene is named only where the DNA matches it firmly. A clone size is listed for some rows: how often the clone was seen (once, few, many), or a class if it is expanded.

j_gene: TRDJ1; d_gene: TRDD3; v_gene: TRDV2; abundance: few; CDR3aa: CACDTLGGQTNTDKLIF; CDR3nt: TGTGCCTGTGACACGCTTGGGGGACAAACCAACACCGATAAACTCATCTTT
j_gene: TRDJ1; d_gene: TRDD3; v_gene: TRDV2; abundance: .; CDR3aa: CACEELGDMRLKLIF; CDR3nt: TGTGCCTGTGAAGAACTGGGGGATATGCGCTTAAAGCTCATCTTT
j_gene: TRDJ1; d_gene: TRDD3; v_gene: TRDV2; abundance: .; CDR3aa: CACDTVSGGPSDTDKLIF; CDR3nt: TGTGCCTGTGACACTGTCTCTGGGGGTCCCTCCGACACCGATAAACTCATCTTT
j_gene: TRDJ1; d_gene: TRDD3; v_gene: TRDV2; abundance: .; CDR3aa: CACDQLGDAGKLIF; CDR3nt: TGTGCCTGTGACCAACTGGGGGATGCAGGTAAACTCATCTTT
j_gene: TRDJ3; d_gene: TRDD3; v_gene: TRDV2; abundance: once; CDR3aa: CACDAVLGDTRWDTRQMFF; CDR3nt: TGTGCCTGTGACGCGGTACTGGGGGATACGCGCTGGGACACCCGACAGATGTTTTTC
j_gene: TRDJ1; d_gene: .; v_gene: TRDV2; abundance: few; CDR3aa: CACDTLFGDTESTNADKLIF; CDR3nt: TGTGCCTGTGACACTCTCTTCGGCGATACGGAATCGACCAACGCCGATAAACTCATCTTT
j_gene: TRDJ1; d_gene: TRDD3; v_gene: TRDV2; abundance: .; CDR3aa: CACDTLGDTRAVSDKLIF; CDR3nt: TGTGCCTGTGACACTCTGGGGGATACGCGGGCGGTGTCCGATAAACTCATCTTT
j_gene: TRDJ1; d_gene: .; v_gene: TRDV2; abundance: .; CDR3aa: CACGTLLQLRDTKFAATDKLIF; CDR3nt: TGTGCCTGTGGCACTCTCCTACAGCTGAGGGATACTAAGTTTGCGGCCACCGATAAACTCATCTTT
j_gene: TRDJ1; d_gene: TRDD3; v_gene: TRDV2; abundance: few; CDR3aa: CACDTLGMGYTDKLIF; CDR3nt: TGTGCCTGTGACACACTGGGGATGGGGTACACCGATAAACTCATCTTT
j_gene: TRDJ3; d_gene: TRDD3; v_gene: TRDV2; abundance: .; CDR3aa: CACDTVLGESSWDTRPMFF; CDR3nt: TGTGCCTGTGACACCGTTCTGGGGGAAAGCTCCTGGGACACCCGACCGATGTTTTTC
j_gene: TRDJ1; d_gene: TRDD3; v_gene: TRDV2; abundance: few; CDR3aa: CACDKMVTGGYAYTDKLIF; CDR3nt: TGTGCCTGTGACAAGATGGTTACTGGGGGATACGCCTACACCGATAAACTCATCTTT
j_gene: TRDJ2; d_gene: .; v_gene: TRDV2; abundance: .; CDR3aa: CACDIIGDPKEGTAQLFF; CDR3nt: TGTGCCTGCGACATCATTGGGGACCCCAAGGAGGGGACAGCACAACTCTTCTTT
j_gene: TRDJ1; d_gene: TRDD3; v_gene: TRDV2; abundance: .; CDR3aa: CACDTGGLLGTPEEKLIF; CDR3nt: TGTGCCTGTGACACGGGGGGATTACTGGGCACTCCTGAGGAGAAACTCATCTTT